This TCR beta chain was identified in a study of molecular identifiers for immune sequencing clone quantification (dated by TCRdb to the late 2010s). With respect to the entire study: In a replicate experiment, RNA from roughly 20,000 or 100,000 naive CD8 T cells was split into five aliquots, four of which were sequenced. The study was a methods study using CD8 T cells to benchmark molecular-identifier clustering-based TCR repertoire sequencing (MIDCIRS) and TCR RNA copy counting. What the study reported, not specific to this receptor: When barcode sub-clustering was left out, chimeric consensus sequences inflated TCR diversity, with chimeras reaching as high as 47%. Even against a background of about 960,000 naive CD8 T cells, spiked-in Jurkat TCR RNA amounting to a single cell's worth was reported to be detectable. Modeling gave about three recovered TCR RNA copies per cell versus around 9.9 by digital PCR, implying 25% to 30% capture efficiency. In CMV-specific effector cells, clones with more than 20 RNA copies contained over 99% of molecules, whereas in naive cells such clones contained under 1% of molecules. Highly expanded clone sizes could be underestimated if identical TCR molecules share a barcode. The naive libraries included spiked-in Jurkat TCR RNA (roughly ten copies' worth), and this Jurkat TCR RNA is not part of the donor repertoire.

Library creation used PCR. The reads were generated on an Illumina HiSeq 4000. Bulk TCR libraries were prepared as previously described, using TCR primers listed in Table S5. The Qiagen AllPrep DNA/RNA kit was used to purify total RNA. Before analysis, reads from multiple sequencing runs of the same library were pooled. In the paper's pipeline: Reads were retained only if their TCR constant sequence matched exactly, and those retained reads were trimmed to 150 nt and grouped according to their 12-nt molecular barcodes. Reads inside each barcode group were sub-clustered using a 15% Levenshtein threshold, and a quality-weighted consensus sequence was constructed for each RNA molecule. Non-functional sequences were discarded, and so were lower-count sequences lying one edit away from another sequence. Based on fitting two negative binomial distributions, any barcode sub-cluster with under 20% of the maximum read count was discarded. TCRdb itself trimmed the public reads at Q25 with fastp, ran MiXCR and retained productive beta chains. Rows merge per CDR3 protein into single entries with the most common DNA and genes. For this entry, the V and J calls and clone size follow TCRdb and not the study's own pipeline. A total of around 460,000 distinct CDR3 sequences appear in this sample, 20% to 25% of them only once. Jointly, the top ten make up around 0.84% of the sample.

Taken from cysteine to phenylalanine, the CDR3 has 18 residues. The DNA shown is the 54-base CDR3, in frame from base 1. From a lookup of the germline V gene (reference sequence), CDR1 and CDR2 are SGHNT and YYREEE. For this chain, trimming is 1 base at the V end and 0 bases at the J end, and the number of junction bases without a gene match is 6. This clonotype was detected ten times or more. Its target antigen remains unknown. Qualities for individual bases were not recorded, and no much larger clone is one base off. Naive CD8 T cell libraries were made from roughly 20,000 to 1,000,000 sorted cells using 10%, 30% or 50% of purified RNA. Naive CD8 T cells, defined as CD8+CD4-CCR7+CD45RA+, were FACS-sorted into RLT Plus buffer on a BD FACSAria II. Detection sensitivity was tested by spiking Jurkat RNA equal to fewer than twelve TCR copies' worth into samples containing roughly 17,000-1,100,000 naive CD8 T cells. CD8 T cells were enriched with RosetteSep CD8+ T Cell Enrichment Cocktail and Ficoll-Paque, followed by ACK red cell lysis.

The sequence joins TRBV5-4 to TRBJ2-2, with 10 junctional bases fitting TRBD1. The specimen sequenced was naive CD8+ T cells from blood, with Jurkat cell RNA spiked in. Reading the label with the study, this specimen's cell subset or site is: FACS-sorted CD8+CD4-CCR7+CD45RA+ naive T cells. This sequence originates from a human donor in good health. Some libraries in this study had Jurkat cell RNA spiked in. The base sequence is TGTGCCAGCAGCTTGCTCGACAGGGGGCCATCGAACACCGGGGAGCTGTTTTTT. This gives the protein CASSLLDRGPSNTGELFF.